The rows below give T cell receptor beta chains drawn from one sample of a study of CD8+ T cells in alopecia areata. Clones were read by immunoSEQ multiplex PCR, and TCRdb kept only the in-frame ones, dropping some. The sample lists more than 200,000 clones, less than 45% occurring once. The source was CD4+ T cells sorted from blood, collected around week 36, from a patient treated with tofacitinib. Receptors originate from a human donor with alopecia areata. Both conserved end residues are part of each CDR3. A D gene is named only where the DNA matches it firmly. Rows may omit the clone size; those that give it use once, few, many or a size class.

d_gene	v_gene	abundance	j_gene	CDR3aa	CDR3nt
TRBD2	TRBV5-1	few	TRBJ2-4	CASSLVSGGLDIQYF	TGCGCCAGCAGCTTGGTTTCGGGAGGTTTGGACATTCAGTACTTC
NA	TRBV6-5	few	TRBJ2-6	CASRDSGPGANVLTF	TGTGCCAGCAGGGACTCGGGACCTGGGGCCAACGTCCTGACTTTC
NA	TRBV7-2	few	TRBJ2-4	CASSSDRSIQYF	TGTGCCAGCAGCTCCGACCGGAGCATTCAGTACTTC
NA	TRBV29-1	NA	TRBJ1-3	CSVHTGFGNTIYF	TGCAGCGTTCACACGGGTTTTGGAAACACCATATATTTT
NA	TRBV7-8	few	TRBJ1-1	CASSLLSLGEAFF	TGTGCCAGCAGCTTACTCAGTTTGGGTGAAGCTTTCTTT
NA	TRBV30	NA	TRBJ1-1	CACGGAGTEAFF	TGTGCCTGCGGGGGGGCTGGGACTGAAGCTTTCTTT
TRBD2	TRBV4-2	NA	TRBJ2-5	CASSQGRLAGMYQETQYF	TGTGCCAGCAGCCAAGGCCGACTAGCGGGGATGTACCAAGAGACCCAGTACTTC
NA	TRBV6-1	NA	TRBJ2-7	CAVGLGLGQYF	TGTGCGGTAGGGCTGGGTCTAGGGCAGTACTTC
NA	TRBV20-1	NA	TRBJ2-7	CSASRLQYF	TGCAGTGCCAGTAGGCTGCAGTACTTC
NA	TRBV5-6	few	TRBJ2-1	CASSLSSLVEQFF	TGTGCCAGCAGCTTGTCTAGCTTAGTCGAGCAGTTCTTC
NA	TRBV30	NA	TRBJ1-5	CAWSVEAKQPQHF	TGTGCCTGGAGTGTTGAAGCGAAACAGCCCCAGCATTTT
NA	TRBV14	NA	TRBJ2-7	CASSQLSYEQYF	TGTGCCAGCAGCCAGCTTTCCTACGAGCAGTACTTC
TRBD1	TRBV27	NA	TRBJ1-2	CASSFHGGQYYGYTF	TGTGCCAGCAGTTTCCACGGGGGACAGTACTATGGCTACACCTTC
TRBD2	TRBV5-4	NA	TRBJ2-4	CASSNGTGTIDGPKNIQYF	TGTGCCAGCAGTAACGGCACCGGGACTATCGATGGGCCAAAAAACATTCAGTACTTC
NA	TRBV29-1	few	TRBJ2-3	CSVEKVVADTQYF	TGCAGCGTTGAAAAGGTGGTCGCAGATACGCAGTATTTT
NA	TRBV29-1	NA	TRBJ1-1	CSVEDLVGYPVSEKSRGTEAFF	TGCAGCGTTGAAGATCTTGTAGGATACCCGGTCTCGGAAAAATCAAGGGGCACTGAAGCTTTCTTT
TRBD1	TRBV2	NA	TRBJ2-1	CASSVQGARGEQFF	TGTGCCAGCAGTGTTCAGGGGGCGCGGGGTGAGCAGTTCTTC
NA	TRBV5-1	NA	TRBJ2-3	CASSLDSGATDTQYF	TGCGCCAGCAGCTTGGATTCGGGAGCCACAGATACGCAGTATTTT
TRBD1	TRBV29-1	few	TRBJ1-5	CSVEQDRGNQPQHF	TGCAGCGTTGAACAGGACAGGGGCAATCAGCCCCAGCATTTT
TRBD2	TRBV7-6	NA	TRBJ2-5	CASSLAGGQKETQYF	TGTGCCAGCAGCTTAGCGGGAGGGCAAAAAGAGACCCAGTACTTC
NA	TRBV11-2	many	TRBJ2-1	CASSLTIPVGEQFF	TGTGCCAGCAGCTTAACGATCCCGGTCGGAGAGCAGTTCTTC
NA	TRBV7-2	few	TRBJ2-4	CASSLDRGRVFQYF	TGTGCCAGCAGCTTAGATCGCGGAAGGGTGTTTCAGTACTTC
TRBD2	TRBV29-1	few	TRBJ2-5	CSVDRLAGGATQYF	TGCAGCGTTGATAGGCTAGCGGGAGGGGCGACCCAGTACTTC
NA	TRBV30	few	TRBJ2-7	CAWTSGAYEQYF	TGTGCCTGGACCTCGGGGGCCTACGAGCAGTACTTC
NA	TRBV11-2	NA	TRBJ2-7	CASSLWPGSSYEQYF	TGTGCCAGCAGCTTATGGCCAGGATCTTCCTACGAGCAGTACTTC
NA	TRBV10-3	NA	TRBJ1-5	CAISAGDQPQHF	TGTGCCATCAGTGCAGGGGATCAGCCCCAGCATTTT
NA	TRBV7-2	NA	TRBJ2-7	CASSPQRGRLEQYF	TGTGCCAGCAGCCCCCAGCGTGGGCGGCTCGAGCAGTACTTC
NA	TRBV4-1	NA	TRBJ2-5	CASSLHRGQVSETQYF	TGCGCCAGCAGCCTCCACAGAGGACAAGTGTCGGAGACCCAGTACTTC
NA	TRBV5-6	few	TRBJ2-3	CASFRTGGDTDTQYF	TGTGCCAGCTTCCGGACGGGTGGCGACACAGATACGCAGTATTTT
TRBD2	TRBV5-1	NA	TRBJ2-3	CASSSHLAGEDTQYF	TGCGCCAGCAGCTCGCATCTAGCGGGAGAAGATACGCAGTATTTT
TRBD2	TRBV29-1	few	TRBJ2-3	CSVQRGSGRAGGTQYF	TGCAGCGTTCAGAGGGGTAGCGGGAGGGCCGGAGGTACGCAGTATTTT
TRBD2	TRBV6-5	few	TRBJ2-1	CASSYGTNNEQFF	TGTGCCAGCAGTTACGGGACTAACAATGAGCAGTTCTTC
NA	TRBV29-1	few	TRBJ1-1	CSVPGREAFF	TGCAGCGTTCCTGGGCGAGAAGCTTTCTTT
NA	TRBV6-5	NA	TRBJ1-1	CASSPHRGRTEAFF	TGTGCCAGCAGTCCTCACCGGGGGAGAACTGAAGCTTTCTTT
NA	TRBV4-2	once	TRBJ2-3	CASSPRGGADTQYF	TGTGCCAGCAGCCCCCGAGGGGGGGCAGATACGCAGTATTTT
NA	TRBV30	few	TRBJ2-2	CAWSIGPDSSTGELFF	TGTGCCTGGAGTATTGGGCCGGACAGCTCCACCGGGGAGCTGTTTTTT
NA	TRBV6-5	few	TRBJ2-3	CASSDTTDTDTQYF	TGTGCCAGCAGTGACACGACAGACACAGATACGCAGTATTTT
TRBD2	TRBV10-3	NA	TRBJ2-3	CAISESSGADTQYF	TGTGCCATCAGTGAGTCTAGCGGGGCAGATACGCAGTATTTT
TRBD2	TRBV28	NA	TRBJ2-1	CASSGLAGNNEQFF	TGTGCCAGCAGCGGCTTAGCGGGCAACAATGAGCAGTTCTTC
NA	TRBV5-1	few	TRBJ2-1	CASSMVRQGLNEQFF	TGCGCCAGCAGCATGGTTCGGCAGGGTCTGAATGAGCAGTTCTTC
NA	TRBV6-6	NA	TRBJ2-2	CATPGASGTGELFF	TGTGCCACGCCTGGGGCCTCGGGGACCGGGGAGCTGTTTTTT
TRBD2	TRBV29-1	many	TRBJ2-1	CSVTLAGGSDNEQFF	TGCAGCGTGACATTAGCGGGGGGTTCGGACAATGAGCAGTTCTTC
TRBD2	TRBV29-1	once	TRBJ2-7	CSVASGSYEQYF	TGCAGCGTTGCTAGCGGCTCCTACGAGCAGTACTTC
NA	TRBV29-1	NA	TRBJ1-5	CSVSKDGHQPQHF	TGCAGCGTTTCTAAGGACGGGCATCAGCCCCAGCATTTT
NA	TRBV5-5	NA	TRBJ1-5	CASSLPNQPQHF	TGTGCCAGCAGCCTCCCGAATCAGCCCCAGCATTTT